The 10 T cell receptor beta chains below come from one sample, sequenced in a study of blood T cell repertoires in COVID-19. The method was immunoSEQ multiplex PCR; TCRdb's version includes in-frame clones alone and lacks a portion of them. The profile covers roughly 410,000 clones, with approximately 89% appearing a single time and about 2.3% taken by the ten largest. Sample: peripheral blood. These receptors were obtained from a woman aged 55-69 years with COVID-19, enrolled during active disease.

The chain is built from TRBV4-2 and TRBJ2-1; 9 nucleotides line up with TRBD2. There are 15 residues in the CDR3. Germline CDR1 is LGHNA and CDR2 is YNFKEQ. V trimming: 4 bases; J trimming: 8 bases; junction bases outside the gene matches: 9. CDR3 amino acids: CASSRALAGIYEQFF. In DNA form, the CDR3 reads TGTGCCAGCAGCCGAGCTCTAGCGGGAATATATGAGCAGTTCTTC.

This chain connects TRBV5-5 to TRBJ2-2; TRBD1 matches 7 bases. V shed 3 bases, J shed 2 bases, and the junction held 10 bases outside the gene matches. The length of the CDR3 is 17 residues. CDR1 is SGHKS, CDR2 YYEKEE, per germline (reference sequence). CDR3 coding DNA: TGTGCCAGCAGCTGGGTCGGACAGGCTCTAAACACCGGGGAGCTGTTTTTT. Protein product: CASSWVGQALNTGELFF.

This clone has only a few counts. The gene calls are TRBV5-8 and TRBJ1-4, with TRBD1 matching over 8 bases. This CDR3 spans 14 amino acids. Germline V CDR1 and CDR2: SGHTS, YDEGEE. V dropped 5 bases and J dropped 10; count of bases not matched to a gene: 10. The CDR3 DNA is TGTGCCAGCAGGGAGCGGACAGGGATCGGAAAACTGTTTTTT. This encodes CASRERTGIGKLFF.

This clone was counted once. As DNA, the CDR3 is TGTGCCAGCAGCTCGAGGGAAACTGAAGCTTTCTTT. Translation gives CASSSRETEAFF. This chain joins TRBV7-8 and TRBJ1-1; D gene unclear. Germline lookup yields CDR1 SGHVS and CDR2 FQNEAQ. Trimming pared 4 bases from V and 5 bases from J, leaving 8 bases between. The CDR3 spans 12 residues.

V usage is TRBV6-1 and J usage is TRBJ1-2; 8 nucleotides match TRBD1. Germline V gene data show CDR1 as MNHNS and CDR2 as SASEGT. The junction had 7 bases not matched to a gene; V was cut back by 2 bases and J by 5 bases. The CDR3 sequence is 15 residues long. CDR3 amino acids: CASSERQGANYGYTF. DNA for the CDR3: TGTGCCAGCAGTGAAAGGCAGGGGGCGAATTATGGCTACACCTTC.

The chain carries TRBV28 and TRBJ1-3; no clear D gene. V lost 6 bases, J lost 0 bases, and 15 bases lay in between. The CDR3 runs to 16 residues. Germline assignment: CDR1 MDHEN and CDR2 SYDVKM. In DNA, the CDR3 is TGTGCCAGCAGCTGGACTGTTCCTGTCTCTGGAAACACCATATATTTT. Protein product: CASSWTVPVSGNTIYF.

The chain links TRBV5-1 to TRBJ2-7; a possible D gene is TRBD1 (5 bases). V lost 3 bases, J lost 3 bases, and 10 bases lay in between. The CDR3 totals 13 residues. Germline V gene lookup returns CDR1 SGHRS and CDR2 YFSETQ. The CDR3 region has the DNA TGCGCCAGCAGCTACCAGACAGACTACGAGCAGTACTTC. It codes for CASSYQTDYEQYF.

The chain links TRBV9 to TRBJ2-1; the D gene is possibly TRBD2 (6 bases). The V and J ends lost 0 bases and 9 bases respectively, with 16 bases between them. Germline values: CDR1 SGDLS, CDR2 YYNGEE. CDR3 length: 15 residues. The CDR3 nucleotides read TGTGCCAGCAGCGTAGCCAGGTGGGGAGGCAGTGAGCAGTTCTTC. It yields the protein CASSVARWGGSEQFF.

J is TRBJ1-3 and V is TRBV7-8, with D unclear. The germline V gene has CDR1 SGHVS and CDR2 FQNEAQ. The CDR3 sequence is 15 residues long. The V gene lost 5 bases and the J gene lost 7 bases, with 18 bases spanning the gap. The CDR3 sequence is CASSLLTRGGNTIYF. The CDR3 bases are TGTGCCAGCAGCCTCCTGACCCGGGGAGGCAACACCATATATTTT. Based on the CDR3 plus reference TRBV7-8 and TRBJ1-3, the full variable domain is GAGVSQSPRYKVAKRGQDVALRCDPISGHVSLFWYQQALGQGPEFLTYFQNEAQLDKSGLPSDRFFAERPEGSVSTLKIQRTQQEDSAVYLCASSLLTRGGNTIYFGEGSWLTVV.

This clone is a singleton in its sample. V usage is TRBV2 and J usage is TRBJ2-7; D is possibly TRBD2 (5 bases). There are 16 residues in the CDR3. Trimming removed 4 bases from V and 7 bases from J, with 23 bases in between. Germline assignment: CDR1 SNHLY and CDR2 FYNNEI. CDR3 nucleotide sequence: TGTGCCAGCAGTGCCCTCTTACTAGACTACCGGCAAGAGCAGTACTTC. This sequence encodes CASSALLLDYRQEQYF.